Below are 13 T cell receptor beta chains sequenced from a single sample in a study of blood T cell repertoires in COVID-19. Sequencing used immunoSEQ multiplex PCR; TCRdb keeps in-frame clones, though not all of them. Here the sample spans 200,000 to 250,000 clones, about 89% being singletons. Sequencing was performed on peripheral blood. Source of these receptors: a woman aged 55-69 years who had recovered from COVID-19.

The chain recombines TRBV7-3 with TRBJ2-2; 7 bases match TRBD2. This CDR3 comprises 12 residues. The J segment lost 7 bases and the V segment lost 8 bases, leaving 4 bases of the junction unmatched. CDR1 SGHTA and CDR2 FQGTGA come from the germline V gene. Here the CDR3 DNA reads TGTGCCAGCGGGAGGGCCGGCGGGGAGCTGTTTTTT. This codes for CASGRAGGELFF.

The rearrangement uses TRBV27 and TRBJ2-2, with D perhaps matching TRBD1 (5 bases). The germline V gene encodes CDR1 MNHEY and CDR2 SMNVEV (reference sequence). Trimming took 1 base from V and 8 from J, leaving 11 bases between them. CDR3 length: 14 amino acids. DNA for the CDR3: TGTGCCAGCAGTTTATGGCCAGGGTTAGGGGAGCTGTTTTTT. Its protein product is CASSLWPGLGELFF.

The chain joins TRBV7-2 to TRBJ1-2; D is unresolved. The CDR3 length is 15 residues. Deletions cut 4 bases from V and 5 bases from J, with 17 bases between. Germline V gene lookup returns CDR1 SGHTA and CDR2 FQGNSA. CDR3 nucleotides: TGTGCCAGCAGCTCTTCCGCGGCCTTCGGATATGGCTACACCTTC. This translates into CASSSSAAFGYGYTF.

V gene TRBV5-4 combines with J gene TRBJ2-7; D may be TRBD1 (5 bases). The CDR3 consists of 14 residues. CDR1 is SGHNT, CDR2 YYREEE, per germline (reference sequence). V gave up 4 bases and J gave up 5 bases, with 16 bases separating them. In DNA form, the CDR3 reads TGTGCCAGCAGCCCCGAACCAGGGTTCCACGAGCAGTACTTC. Translating gives CASSPEPGFHEQYF. Drawing the rest from reference TRBV5-4 and TRBJ2-7, the complete variable domain is ETGVTQSPTHLIKTRGQQVTLRCSSQSGHNTVSWYQQALGQGPQFIFQYYREEENGRGNFPPRFSGLQFPNYSSELNVNALELDDSALYLCASSPEPGFHEQYFGPGTRLTVT.

The rearrangement links TRBV13 to TRBJ1-4; maybe TRBD1 (5 bases). V lost 5 bases and J lost 0, with 10 bases in between. Germline V lookup: CDR1 PRHDT, CDR2 FYEKMQ (reference sequence). The CDR3 has 15 amino acids. The CDR3 region is CASSPKGPTNEKLFF. For the CDR3, the DNA is TGTGCCAGCAGCCCCAAGGGGCCAACTAATGAAAAACTGTTTTTT.

The chain joins TRBV4-1 to TRBJ1-3; TRBD1 agrees at 9 bases. CDR1 and CDR2 from the germline V gene are MGHRA and YSYEKL. The CDR3 is 16 amino acids. V was pared by 3 bases and J by 8 bases, with 11 bases of the junction left unmatched. CDR3 nucleotide sequence: TGCGCCAGCAGCCAGGCCGGGACAGGGAGTTTGGACACCATATATTTT. This sequence encodes CASSQAGTGSLDTIYF.

The chain employs TRBV18 and TRBJ1-1; the D gene is possibly TRBD1 (6 bases). The CDR3 extends over 16 amino acids. Germline CDR1 KGHSH, CDR2 LQKENI. The V and J ends lost 5 bases and 0 bases respectively, with 16 bases between them. The CDR3 bases are TGTGCCAGCTCATCAATACAGGGCGGTATGAACACTGAAGCTTTCTTT. Its translation is CASSSIQGGMNTEAFF.

V usage is TRBV12-3 or TRBV12-4 and J usage is TRBJ2-1; 8 positions match TRBD2. The V gene end was trimmed by 3 bases and the J gene end by 15 bases; junction bases not matched to a gene: 7. The CDR3 covers 12 residues. The CDR3: CASSFPPGGAFF. In DNA, the CDR3 is TGTGCCAGCAGTTTTCCCCCCGGGGGGGCGTTCTTC.

The rearrangement joins TRBV7-2 to TRBJ2-3; 7 positions agree with TRBD1. CDR1 SGHTA and CDR2 FQGNSA come from the germline V gene. V shed 1 base and J 0 bases; nucleotides not matched to a gene: 7. The length of the CDR3 is 17 residues. CDR3 bases: TGTGCCAGCAGCTTAGACAGGGGCAGCTTTAGCACAGATACGCAGTATTTT. Protein product: CASSLDRGSFSTDTQYF.

The CDR3 region has the DNA TGTGCCAGCACCAATTCAGAATGGGACAGAAACACCGGGGAGCTGTTTTTT. This gives the protein CASTNSEWDRNTGELFF. The chain has TRBV28 and TRBJ2-2; 7 nucleotides match TRBD1. From germline, CDR1 is MDHEN and CDR2 SYDVKM. Unmatched junction bases numbered 13, after V lost 7 bases and J lost 2 bases. CDR3 length: 17 residues.

This rearrangement joins TRBV2 to TRBJ1-1; no clear D. CDR3 size: 13 residues. Germline CDR1 reads SNHLY; CDR2 reads FYNNEI. V lost 5 bases and J lost 7, with 14 bases in between. CDR3 coding DNA: TGTGCCAGCAGTATCCGTTCCTCCTTTGAAGCTTTCTTT. This sequence encodes CASSIRSSFEAFF.

The chain joins TRBV10-3 to TRBJ2-5; TRBD1 matches at 11 bases. Germline trimming cut 5 bases from V and 5 bases from J; bases unmatched to any gene: 4. The CDR3 consists of 14 residues. Germline V CDR1 and CDR2: ENHRY, SYGVKD. In DNA form, the CDR3 reads TGTGCCATCAGTAGGGACAGGGGGAAGGAGACCCAGTACTTC. This translates into CAISRDRGKETQYF.

The V and J genes are TRBV10-3 and TRBJ2-5; perhaps TRBD1 as D (6 bases). Germline V CDR1 and CDR2: ENHRY, SYGVKD. V was shortened by 0 bases and J by 5 bases, with 10 bases between the two germline ends. The CDR3 length is 14 residues. In DNA form, the CDR3 reads TGTGCCATCAGTGAGTCCCCAGGGGCTGAGACCCAGTACTTC. This codes for CAISESPGAETQYF.